This T cell receptor beta chain is from a study of cytomegalovirus exposure and HLA in healthy donors. Notes on the study in general: Highly shared sequence variants in one cluster were likely a sequencing artifact. Researchers catalogued some 160 TCR beta chains as cytomegalovirus-associated.

About this clone: Its specificity is unknown.

This CDR3 has 14 residues. V shed 2 bases and J shed 3 bases, with 12 bases lying between them. Per the germline V gene, CDR1 is SGDLS and CDR2 is YYNGEE. The PCR employed 60 Vbeta primers together with 13 Jbeta primers. Original data processing: Later analysis identified around 85 million unique TCR beta chains, 9 million to 13 million shared. Method: immunoSEQ multiplex PCR; TCRdb's copy keeps in-frame clones and lacks some. V and J calls and clone size are as listed in that table; D and trimming were resolved from the DNA. Seen here are some 160,000 clones, 75% to 80% observed once, and the top ten hold 3.1%.

This chain uses TRBV9 with TRBJ2-7; no reliable D call. Sequenced sample: PBMCs. The source is a woman aged 40 to 50 in good health and CMV-seronegative. The CDR3 nucleotides read TGTGCCAGCAGCGTGGCCGCTCCCGACTACGAGCAGTACTTC. Amino acid sequence: CASSVAAPDYEQYF. Full variable domain (outside the CDR3, taken from reference TRBV9 and TRBJ2-7): DSGVTQTPKHLITATGQRVTLRCSPRSGDLSVYWYQQSLDQGLQFLIQYYNGEERAKGNILERFSAQQFPDLHSELNLSSLELGDSALYFCASSVAAPDYEQYFGPGTRLTVT.